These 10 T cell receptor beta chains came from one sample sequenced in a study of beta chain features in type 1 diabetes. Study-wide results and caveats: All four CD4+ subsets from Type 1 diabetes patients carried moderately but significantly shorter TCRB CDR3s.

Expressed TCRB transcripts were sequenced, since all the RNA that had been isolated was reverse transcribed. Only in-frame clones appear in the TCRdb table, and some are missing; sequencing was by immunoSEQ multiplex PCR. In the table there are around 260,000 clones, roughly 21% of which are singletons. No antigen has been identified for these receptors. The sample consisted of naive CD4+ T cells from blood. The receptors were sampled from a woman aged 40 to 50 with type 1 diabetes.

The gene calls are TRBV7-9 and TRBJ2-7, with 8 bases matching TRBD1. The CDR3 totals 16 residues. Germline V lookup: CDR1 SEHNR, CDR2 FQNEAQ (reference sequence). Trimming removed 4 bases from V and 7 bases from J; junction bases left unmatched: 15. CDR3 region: CASSSGQGRLGSEQYF. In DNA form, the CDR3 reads TGTGCCAGCAGCTCCGGACAGGGAAGACTCGGGTCTGAGCAGTACTTC.

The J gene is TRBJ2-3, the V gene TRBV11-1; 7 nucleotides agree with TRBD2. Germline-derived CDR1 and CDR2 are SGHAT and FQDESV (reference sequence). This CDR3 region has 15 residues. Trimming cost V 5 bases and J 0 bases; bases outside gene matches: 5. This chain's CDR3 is CASSPQRDSTDTQYF. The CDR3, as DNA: TGTGCCAGCAGCCCCCAGCGGGATAGCACAGATACGCAGTATTTT. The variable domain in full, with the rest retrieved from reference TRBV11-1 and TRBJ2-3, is EAEVAQSPRYKITEKSQAVAFWCDPISGHATLYWYRQILGQGPELLVQFQDESVVDDSQLPKDRFSAERLKGVDSTLKIQPAELGDSAMYLCASSPQRDSTDTQYFGPGTRLTVL.

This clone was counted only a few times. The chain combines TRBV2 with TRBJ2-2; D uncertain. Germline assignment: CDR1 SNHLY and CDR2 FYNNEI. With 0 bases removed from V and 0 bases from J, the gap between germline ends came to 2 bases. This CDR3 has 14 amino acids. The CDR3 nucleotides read TGTGCCAGCAGTGAAGCCGCGAACACCGGGGAGCTGTTTTTT. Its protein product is CASSEAANTGELFF. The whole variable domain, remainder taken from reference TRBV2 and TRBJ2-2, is EPEVTQTPSHQVTQMGQEVILRCVPISNHLYFYWYRQILGQKVEFLVSFYNNEISEKSEIFDDQFSVERPDGSNFTLKIRSTKLEDSAMYFCASSEAANTGELFFGEGSRLTVL.

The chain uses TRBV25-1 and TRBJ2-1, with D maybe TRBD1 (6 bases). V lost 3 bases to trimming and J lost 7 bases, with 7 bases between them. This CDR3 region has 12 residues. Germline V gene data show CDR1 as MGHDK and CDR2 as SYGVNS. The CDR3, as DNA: TGTGCCAGCAGTGAGCAGGGGAATGAGCAGTTCTTC. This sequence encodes CASSEQGNEQFF.

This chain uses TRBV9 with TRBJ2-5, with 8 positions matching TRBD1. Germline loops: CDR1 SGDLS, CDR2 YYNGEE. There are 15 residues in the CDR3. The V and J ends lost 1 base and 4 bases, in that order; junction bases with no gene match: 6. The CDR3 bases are TGTGCCAGCAGCGTAAGGCAGGGGGCACGAGAGACCCAGTACTTC. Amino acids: CASSVRQGARETQYF.

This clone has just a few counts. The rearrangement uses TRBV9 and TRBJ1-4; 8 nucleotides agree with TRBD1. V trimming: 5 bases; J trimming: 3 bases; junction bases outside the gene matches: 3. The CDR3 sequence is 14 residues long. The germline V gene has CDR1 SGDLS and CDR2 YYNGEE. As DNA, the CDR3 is TGTGCCAGCAGTGAGACAGGGGCTAATGAAAAACTGTTTTTT. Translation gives CASSETGANEKLFF.

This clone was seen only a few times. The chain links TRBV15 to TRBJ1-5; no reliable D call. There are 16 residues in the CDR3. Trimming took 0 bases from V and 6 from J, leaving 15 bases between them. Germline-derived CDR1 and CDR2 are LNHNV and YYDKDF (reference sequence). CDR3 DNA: TGTGCCACCAGCAGAGATCAATCGGGATCGGGTCAGCCCCAGCATTTT. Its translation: CATSRDQSGSGQPQHF.

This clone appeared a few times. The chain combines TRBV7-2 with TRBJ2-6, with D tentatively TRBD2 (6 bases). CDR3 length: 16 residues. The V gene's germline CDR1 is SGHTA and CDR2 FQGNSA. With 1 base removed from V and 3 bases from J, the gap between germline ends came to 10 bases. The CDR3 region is CASSLVSGDGANVLTF. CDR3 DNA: TGTGCCAGCAGCTTAGTATCGGGGGATGGGGCCAACGTCCTGACTTTC. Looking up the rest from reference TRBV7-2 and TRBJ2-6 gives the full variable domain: GAGVSQSPSNKVTEKGKDVELRCDPISGHTALYWYRQSLGQGLEFLIYFQGNSAPDKSGLPSDRFSAERTGGSVSTLTIQRTQQEDSAVYLCASSLVSGDGANVLTFGAGSRLTVL.

The CDR3 DNA is TGCGCCAGCAGCTTTAGCGGGGGGCGATTCGGCACAGATACGCAGTATTTT. Its translation is CASSFSGGRFGTDTQYF. The V gene is TRBV5-1, the J gene TRBJ2-3; 10 positions match TRBD2. Germline V CDR1 and CDR2: SGHRS, YFSETQ. Trimming cost V 2 bases and J 1 base; bases outside gene matches: 7. CDR3 length equals 17 residues.

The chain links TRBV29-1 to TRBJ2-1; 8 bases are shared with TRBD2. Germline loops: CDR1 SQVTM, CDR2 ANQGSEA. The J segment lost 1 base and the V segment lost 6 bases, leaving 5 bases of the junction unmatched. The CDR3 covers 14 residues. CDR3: CSVLSGVSYNEQFF. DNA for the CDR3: TGCAGCGTCCTTAGCGGGGTATCCTACAATGAGCAGTTCTTC.